What follows are 10 T cell receptor beta chains derived from one specimen sequenced in a study of shared clonotypes between healthy human individuals. Generated by immunoSEQ multiplex PCR, the TCRdb table keeps only in-frame clones and is missing some. The sample records about 670,000 clones, around 72% being singletons. The sequenced sample consisted of memory CD4+ T cells sorted from blood. Noted subset: CD45RA-negative fraction. These receptors all come from a woman aged 25 to 39 in good health.

This clone was detected once. The V gene is TRBV5-4, the J gene TRBJ2-3, with D possibly TRBD1 on 6 matching bases. This CDR3 contains 16 residues. Germline assignment: CDR1 SGHNT and CDR2 YYREEE (reference sequence). V lost 1 base to trimming and J lost 2 bases, with 14 bases between them. The DNA for the CDR3 is TGTGCCAGCAGCTTGTGGCTAGGGGGAGACACAGATACGCAGTATTTT. Its translation is CASSLWLGGDTDTQYF.

The V call is TRBV2, the J call TRBJ2-2, with 14 bases that match TRBD2. The germline V gene has CDR1 SNHLY and CDR2 FYNNEI. V trimming: 7 bases; J trimming: 0 bases; junction bases outside the gene matches: 7. The CDR3 has 18 amino acids. The CDR3 nucleotides read TGTGCCAGCAATCCTGGACTAGCGGGAGGCCCGAACACCGGGGAGCTGTTTTTT. It is translated as CASNPGLAGGPNTGELFF.

There are many counts of this clone. The same CDR3 arises from other DNA sequences in this sample as well. The chain links TRBV7-3 to TRBJ1-1, with TRBD1 as a possible D gene (5 bases). CDR1 and CDR2 (germline): SGHTA, FQGTGA. V was shortened by 5 bases and J by 3 bases, with 10 bases between the two germline ends. This CDR3 is 13 amino acids long. Here the CDR3 DNA reads TGTGCCAGCAGCGCTCAGGGAGACACTGAAGCTTTCTTT. Its translation is CASSAQGDTEAFF. The full variable domain, rest sourced from reference TRBV7-3 and TRBJ1-1, is GAGVSQTPSNKVTEKGKYVELRCDPISGHTALYWYRQSLGQGPEFLIYFQGTGAADDSGLPNDRFFAVRPEGSVSTLKIQRTERGDSAVYLCASSAQGDTEAFFGQGTRLTVV.

This clone was found once. V usage is TRBV28 and J usage is TRBJ2-7; 10 nucleotides align to TRBD2. Trimming took 3 bases from V and 2 from J; bases not matched to a gene: 4. The CDR3 consists of 15 residues. Germline CDR1 is MDHEN and CDR2 is SYDVKM. CDR3 sequence: CASSFGLADPYEQYF. For the CDR3, the DNA is TGTGCCAGCAGTTTCGGACTAGCGGATCCCTACGAGCAGTACTTC.

This clone was picked up many times. The chain uses TRBV19 and TRBJ1-5, with D possibly TRBD1 on 5 matching bases. Trimming left V 3 bases short and J 6 bases short, with 9 bases between. The CDR3 spans 13 residues. CDR1 is LNHDA, CDR2 SQIVND, per germline (reference sequence). CDR3 DNA sequence: TGTGCCAGTAGTATGTGGGGACCTCAGCCCCAGCATTTT. It specifies CASSMWGPQPQHF.

This clone was recorded a few times. V usage is TRBV2 and J usage is TRBJ1-2; tentatively, D is TRBD1 (6 bases). From germline, CDR1 is SNHLY and CDR2 FYNNEI. V dropped 6 bases and J dropped 6 bases, with 14 bases sitting between them. The CDR3 extends over 13 amino acids. CDR3 bases: TGTGCCAGCAGGATGACAGGCGAGAATGGCTACACCTTC. Its protein is CASRMTGENGYTF. The full variable domain, completed using reference TRBV2 and TRBJ1-2, is EPEVTQTPSHQVTQMGQEVILRCVPISNHLYFYWYRQILGQKVEFLVSFYNNEISEKSEIFDDQFSVERPDGSNFTLKIRSTKLEDSAMYFCASRMTGENGYTFGSGTRLTVV.

Only one count was recorded for this clone. The V gene is TRBV5-1, the J gene TRBJ2-5; 7 bases map to TRBD2. The J call may be faulty, since TRBJ2-7 better matches the DNA end. This CDR3 is built from 14 residues. CDR1 SGHRS and CDR2 YFSETQ come from the germline V gene. The CDR3 loop is CASSLVLAVREQYF. The CDR3 DNA is TGCGCCAGCAGCTTGGTTCTAGCGGTACGCGAGCAGTACTTC.

The chain joins TRBV4-1 to TRBJ2-5; 9 positions agree with TRBD2. The V gene's germline CDR1 is MGHRA and CDR2 YSYEKL. This CDR3 has 15 amino acids. The V and J ends lost 8 bases and 0 bases, in that order; junction bases with no gene match: 7. CDR3 region: CASPQTSGYQETQYF. As DNA, the CDR3 is TGCGCCAGCCCCCAGACTAGCGGATACCAAGAGACCCAGTACTTC.

The V and J genes are TRBV15 and TRBJ2-1, with D possibly being TRBD2 (6 bases). Germline V gives CDR1 LNHNV, CDR2 YYDKDF (reference sequence). The CDR3 runs 14 residues. Trimming stripped 2 bases from V and 9 bases from J, with 14 bases between. CDR3 in amino acids: CATSRKTSGFEQFF. Here the CDR3 DNA reads TGTGCCACCAGCAGAAAGACTAGTGGTTTTGAGCAGTTCTTC.

This sequence joins TRBV6-4 and TRBJ2-3; maybe TRBD2 (6 bases). This CDR3 has 14 residues. The germline V and J ends were trimmed by 3 bases and 5 bases, with 12 bases remaining between them. Germline CDR1 MRHNA, CDR2 SNTAGT. The chain's CDR3 is CASSERPGGDTQYF. In nucleotides, the CDR3 is TGTGCCAGCAGTGAGAGACCCGGGGGAGATACGCAGTATTTT.